Following are 6 T cell receptor beta chains from one sample sequenced in a study of cytotoxic CD8 clonotypes in ibrutinib-treated CLL. Libraries were prepared by immunoSEQ multiplex PCR; TCRdb keeps only in-frame clonotypes and omits some of them. The top ten hold less than 60% of the sample, which has 20,000 to 25,000 clones, 65% to 80% seen once. The sequenced sample was PBMCs, obtained after 12 months of ibrutinib treatment. Source of these receptors: a human donor with chronic lymphocytic leukemia.

The V and J genes are TRBV9 and TRBJ2-3; 12 bases are a match to TRBD2. V shed 3 bases and J 4 bases; nucleotides not matched to a gene: 3. From germline, CDR1 is SGDLS and CDR2 YYNGEE. The CDR3 contains 15 residues. The CDR3 coding sequence is TGTGCCAGCAGCGCAACTAGCGGGGGGTCAGATACGCAGTATTTT. This sequence encodes CASSATSGGSDTQYF. Based on the CDR3 plus reference TRBV9 and TRBJ2-3, the full variable domain is DSGVTQTPKHLITATGQRVTLRCSPRSGDLSVYWYQQSLDQGLQFLIQYYNGEERAKGNILERFSAQQFPDLHSELNLSSLELGDSALYFCASSATSGGSDTQYFGPGTRLTVL.

The table lists this clone with a count of one. CDR3: CASSLVSAGGSYEQYF. In nucleotides, the CDR3 is TGTGCCAGCAGCTTAGTATCGGCAGGGGGGTCCTACGAGCAGTACTTC. The chain joins TRBV7-6 to TRBJ2-7; TRBD1 might be the D (7 bases). CDR1 and CDR2 from the germline V gene are SGHVS and FNYEAQ. The CDR3 contains 16 residues. V gave up 1 base and J gave up 1 base, with 14 bases separating them.

This rearrangement joins TRBV18 to TRBJ1-3; D uncertain. Germline V gives CDR1 KGHSH, CDR2 LQKENI. This CDR3 has 13 residues. Trimming left V 6 bases short and J 4 bases short, with 10 bases between. In DNA form, the CDR3 reads TGTGCCAGCTCCATCTCGGACGGAAACACCATATATTTT. It translates to CASSISDGNTIYF. The complete variable domain, with remaining parts taken from reference TRBV18 and TRBJ1-3, reads NAGVMQNPRHLVRRRGQEARLRCSPMKGHSHVYWYRQLPEEGLKFMVYLQKENIIDESGMPKERFSAEFPKEGPSILRIQQVVRGDSAAYFCASSISDGNTIYFGEGSWLTVV.

The chain joins TRBV7-9 to TRBJ2-3; TRBD2 might be the D (5 bases). CDR1 is SEHNR and CDR2 is FQNEAQ in the germline V gene (reference sequence). V lost 5 bases to trimming and J lost 2 bases, with 17 bases between them. The CDR3 length is 16 residues. The CDR3 is CASSPWTGVFTDTQYF. DNA for the CDR3: TGTGCCAGCAGCCCTTGGACCGGGGTGTTCACAGATACGCAGTATTTT.

The V and J genes are TRBV28 and TRBJ2-4, with D tentatively TRBD1 (5 bases). Trimming cost V 5 bases and J 10 bases, with 21 bases left between them. The CDR3 is made up of 15 amino acids. In germline, CDR1 is MDHEN, CDR2 SYDVKM. The CDR3 sequence: CASSAVGVQPNIQYF. The CDR3 DNA reads as TGTGCCAGCAGTGCGGTAGGGGTTCAGCCCAATATTCAGTACTTC.

This clone was detected only a few times. The chain joins TRBV10-2 to TRBJ2-7; D perhaps matches TRBD2 (8 bases). Germline values: CDR1 WSHSY, CDR2 SAAADI. This CDR3 spans 13 amino acids. The V end was cut by 8 bases, the J end by 4 bases, with 15 bases between. CDR3 sequence (DNA): TGCGCCAGCCGGGAGGGACAGAGGTACGAGCAGTACTTC. Translation gives CASREGQRYEQYF.